This TCR beta chain is from a study of T-cell reconstitution after alpha-beta-depleted transplantation in children (dated by TCRdb to 2016 to 2017). Background for the entire study: T-cell immune reconstitution after TCRalphabeta/CD19-depleted allogeneic hematopoietic cell transplantation in children was quantitatively tracked in the study by means of TCR repertoire profiling.

Here V drops 3 bases and J drops 7 bases, and the junction holds 7 bases not matched to any gene. CDR1 and CDR2 are read off the germline V gene as SGHAT and FQNNGV. From cysteine to phenylalanine, the CDR3 is 15 amino acids long. Only the CDR3 DNA is retained, 45 bases long and in frame from the first base. To prepare the library, PCR was applied. TCRdb names Illumina HiSeq 2500 as the instrument used. Molecular barcoding was employed in the preparation of TCR libraries, with unique molecular identifiers being used to normalize TCRbeta repertoire quantification. Using fastp at Q25 and MiXCR, TCRdb reprocessed the public reads and kept productive beta chains. Rows are unified per CDR3 protein, each entry keeping the most common DNA and genes. The sample has under 350,000 distinct CDR3 sequences on record, more than 8% of them singletons. Of the sample, around a tenth falls within the top ten clones.

This clonotype has just a few counts. Its antigen specificity is not known. Within one base of it there is no much larger clone, and no base qualities were kept. The V gene is TRBV11-2 and the J gene is TRBJ1-4, with 8 bases in between that match TRBD1. This sequence was found in a human donor who donated a stem cell graft to a child with SCID. The sequencing here drew on PBMCs from the stem cell graft donor, taken from the stem cell graft. The sequence in DNA is TGTGCCAGCAGCTTGCTCAGGGGGCTGAGTGAAAAACTGTTTTTT. This codes for CASSLLRGLSEKLFF.